The clone carrying this TCR beta chain was seen a handful of times. Its antigen is unknown. Using immunoSEQ multiplex PCR, the repertoire was profiled, and TCRdb retains in-frame clones only, with some absent. The data contain more than 250,000 clones, approximately 93% of them singletons. The data originate from a study of T cell responses to AZD1222 COVID-19 vaccine. Study-wide points: In a largely white British group with more females than males, clonal diversity was possibly underestimated. Nearly half of the spike-specific TCRs reportedly recognize variant regions that carry no mutations.

The CDR3 extends over 16 amino acids. The junction had 10 bases not matched to a gene; V was cut back by 0 bases and J by 6 bases. CDR1 SGHRS and CDR2 YFSETQ come from the germline V gene. The chain joins TRBV5-1 to TRBJ2-7; 9 nucleotides match TRBD1. This sample comprised peripheral blood, obtained on day 0 of AZD1222 vaccination. The sequence came from an adult in good health. This CDR3 reads CASSLEWGDRVAEQYF. CDR3 bases: TGCGCCAGCAGCTTGGAGTGGGGGGACAGGGTCGCCGAGCAGTACTTC.